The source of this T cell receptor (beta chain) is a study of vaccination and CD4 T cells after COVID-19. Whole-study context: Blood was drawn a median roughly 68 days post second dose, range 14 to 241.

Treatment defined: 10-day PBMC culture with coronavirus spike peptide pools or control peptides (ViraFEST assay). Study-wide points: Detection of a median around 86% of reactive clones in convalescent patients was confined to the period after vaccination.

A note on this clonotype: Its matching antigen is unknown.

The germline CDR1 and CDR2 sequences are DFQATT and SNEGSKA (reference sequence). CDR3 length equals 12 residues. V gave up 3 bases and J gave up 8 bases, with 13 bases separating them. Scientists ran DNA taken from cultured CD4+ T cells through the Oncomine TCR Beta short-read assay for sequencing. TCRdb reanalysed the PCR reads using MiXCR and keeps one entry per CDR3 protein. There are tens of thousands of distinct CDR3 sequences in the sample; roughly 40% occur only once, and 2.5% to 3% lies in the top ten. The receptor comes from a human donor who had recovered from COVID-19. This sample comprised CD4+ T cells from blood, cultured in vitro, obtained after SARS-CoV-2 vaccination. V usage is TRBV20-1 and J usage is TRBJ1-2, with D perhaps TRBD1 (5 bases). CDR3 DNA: TGCAGTGCTAGGAAATATACAGGCGGCTACACCTTC. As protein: CSARKYTGGYTF.